These 28 T cell receptor beta chains originate from one sample sequenced in a study of T cells in Graves' hyperthyroidism and ophthalmopathy. It was RNA transcripts that yielded the amplified TCR beta CDR3 regions. RT-PCR in the first round (using the HTBI primer set) targeted the TCR CDR3. TCRdb itself ran the multiplex PCR reads through MiXCR, one entry per CDR3 protein. The repertoire holds about 550,000 distinct CDR3 sequences, with less than 25% as singletons. Material for sequencing was blood. These receptors were collected from a man between 18 and 35 years old with Graves' hyperthyroidism.

The gene calls are TRBV13 and TRBJ1-3; 9 nucleotides line up with TRBD1. J was trimmed by 3 bases and V by 5 bases; bases with no gene match: 8. CDR1 PRHDT and CDR2 FYEKMQ come from the germline V gene (reference sequence). The CDR3 runs 16 residues. The CDR3 reads CASSEPGTGIGNTIYF. The CDR3 bases are TGTGCCAGCAGCGAGCCCGGGACAGGGATTGGAAACACCATATATTTT.

The sample holds many counts of this clonotype. V is TRBV29-1 and J is TRBJ1-1, with D possibly TRBD1 on 6 matching bases. The length of the CDR3 is 13 residues. The germline CDR1 and CDR2 sequences are SQVTM and ANQGSEA. The V end was cut by 7 bases, the J end by 2 bases, with 14 bases between. The chain's CDR3 is CSATGQLNTEAFF. DNA for the CDR3: TGCAGCGCTACTGGACAGCTTAACACTGAAGCTTTCTTT. Together with reference TRBV29-1 and TRBJ1-1, the CDR3 gives the full variable domain: SAVISQKPSRDICQRGTSLTIQCQVDSQVTMMFWYRQQPGQSLTLIATANQGSEATYESGFVIDKFPISRPNLTFSTLTVSNMSPEDSSIYLCSATGQLNTEAFFGQGTRLTVV.

There are many counts of this clonotype. The CDR3 nucleotides are TGTGCCAGCAGCAACGACAGGGGGCGGGGCTACACCTTC. Translating gives CASSNDRGRGYTF. The rearrangement links TRBV12-3 or TRBV12-4 to TRBJ1-2; 10 nucleotides agree with TRBD1. The CDR3 is made up of 13 amino acids. With V trimmed by 6 bases and J by 8 bases, 6 bases remained unmatched.

This clonotype was picked up a small number of times. The chain carries TRBV30 and TRBJ2-2; TRBD2 matches at 9 bases. CDR1 is GTSNPN, CDR2 SVGIG, per germline (reference sequence). V shed 4 bases, J shed 6 bases, and the junction held 12 bases outside the gene matches. The CDR3 runs to 16 residues. The CDR3 DNA follows: TGTGCCTGGACCCTCCAGAGCGGGGGGCGGTCCGGGGAGCTGTTTTTT. Residues: CAWTLQSGGRSGELFF.

Many counts were recorded for this clonotype. This chain joins TRBV4-2 and TRBJ1-5; TRBD1 agrees at 7 bases. Germline assignment: CDR1 LGHNA and CDR2 YNFKEQ. V lost 2 bases and J lost 3; bases outside the gene matches: 4. This CDR3 comprises 15 residues. CDR3 bases: TGTGCCAGCAGCCAAAACGGACAGGACAATCAGCCCCAGCATTTT. Its translation is CASSQNGQDNQPQHF.

The chain employs TRBV4-2 and TRBJ1-1, with 12 bases that match TRBD1. The V and J ends lost 0 bases and 3 bases, in that order; junction bases with no gene match: 11. Germline lookup yields CDR1 LGHNA and CDR2 YNFKEQ. The CDR3 spans 19 residues. DNA for the CDR3: TGTGCCAGCAGCCAAGAATCCGGGACAGGGGGCGCGTCGGACACTGAAGCTTTCTTT. Translation gives CASSQESGTGGASDTEAFF.

This clonotype occurred many times. The V gene is TRBV28, the J gene TRBJ2-5; TRBD1 matches at 7 bases. Per germline, CDR1 MDHEN and CDR2 SYDVKM. V gave up 2 bases and J gave up 5 bases; unmatched junction bases: 8. CDR3 size: 15 residues. The CDR3 here is CASSLSDRELETQYF. In nucleotides, the CDR3 is TGTGCCAGCAGTTTAAGTGACAGGGAGTTGGAGACCCAGTACTTC.

This clonotype was observed many times. The V and J genes are TRBV12-3 or TRBV12-4 and TRBJ1-5; D not resolved. This CDR3 contains 12 residues. V lost 5 bases and J 4 bases, leaving 6 bases between the germline ends. This chain's CDR3 is CASSGDNQPQHF. Written as DNA, the CDR3 is TGTGCCAGCAGTGGGGATAATCAGCCCCAGCATTTT.

This clonotype showed up just a few times. Since a much larger clone is just one base distant, this may be a read error. The CDR3 does not close with the conserved phenylalanine or tryptophan, likely indicating a read error. The gene calls are TRBV27 and TRBJ1-1; no firm D call. V was shortened by 4 bases and J by 1 base, with 10 bases between the two germline ends. This CDR3 contains 14 residues. Germline values: CDR1 MNHEY, CDR2 SMNVEV (reference sequence). CDR3 in amino acids: CASSSLAKNTEAFY. DNA of the CDR3: TGTGCCAGCAGTTCCCTAGCGAAGAACACTGAAGCTTTCTAT.

The sample holds many counts of this clonotype. One junction end does not reproduce the germline sequence, and a read error may be involved. This chain uses TRBV9 with TRBJ1-1; no definite D call. The CDR3 is 14 amino acids. The germline gives CDR1 SGDLS, CDR2 YYNGEE. The CDR3 loop reads CASSVGQPGTEAFF. In nucleotides, the CDR3 is TGCGCCAGCAGCGTAGGGCAGCCGGGGACTGAAGCTTTCTTT.

This clonotype occurred once. The V gene is TRBV12-3 or TRBV12-4, the J gene TRBJ2-5; 10 positions agree with TRBD2. The CDR3 extends over 16 amino acids. The J segment lost 5 bases and the V segment lost 7 bases, leaving 13 bases of the junction unmatched. CDR3 residues: CASTNTAAGGMETQYF. CDR3 nucleotides: TGTGCCAGCACCAACACGGCAGCGGGGGGGATGGAGACCCAGTACTTC.

This clonotype was counted at least ten times. This chain uses TRBV30 with TRBJ1-5, with 8 bases aligning to TRBD1. Trimming cost V 4 bases and J 0 bases; bases outside gene matches: 5. This CDR3 spans 15 amino acids. Germline V CDR1 and CDR2: GTSNPN, SVGIG (reference sequence). The CDR3 region has the DNA TGTGCCTGGAATACAGGACAGGGTAGCAATCAGCCCCAGCATTTT. It encodes CAWNTGQGSNQPQHF.

This clonotype appeared many times. This chain uses TRBV28 with TRBJ2-7, with TRBD1 identical over 10 bases. V was clipped by 6 bases and J by 10 bases; unmatched bases: 9. Germline V gene sequence: CDR1 MDHEN, CDR2 SYDVKM. The CDR3 totals 13 residues. CDR3 residues: CASSRRQGADQYF. CDR3 coding DNA: TGTGCCAGCAGCCGTAGACAGGGGGCGGACCAGTACTTC.

This clonotype was observed many times. The chain has TRBV12-5 and TRBJ1-2, with 7 bases that match TRBD1. V shed 5 bases, J shed 7 bases, and the junction held 10 bases outside the gene matches. This CDR3 is 14 amino acids long. Germline V gene data show CDR1 as LGHNT and CDR2 as FRNRAP. The chain's CDR3 is CASGEATGVSGYTF. The CDR3 DNA sequence: TGTGCTAGTGGTGAGGCCACAGGGGTTAGTGGCTACACCTTC.

The table lists this clonotype with many counts. This chain links TRBV10-3 with TRBJ1-1; 11 bases line up with TRBD1. The junction had 9 bases not matched to a gene; V was cut back by 7 bases and J by 5 bases. From germline, CDR1 is ENHRY and CDR2 SYGVKD. This CDR3 has 15 amino acids. CDR3 sequence reads: CAITEGQGAGTEAFF. CDR3 bases: TGTGCCATCACCGAAGGACAGGGGGCAGGAACTGAAGCTTTCTTT.

At least ten counts were recorded for this clonotype. The V and J genes are TRBV7-2 and TRBJ2-2; 12 bases agree with TRBD2. There are 16 residues in the CDR3. With 3 bases clipped from V and 7 bases from J, the junction kept 6 bases outside the gene matches. CDR1 is SGHTA and CDR2 is FQGNSA in the germline V gene. DNA for the CDR3: TGTGCCAGCAGCTTGGGGCTAGCGGGGGGGATCGGGGAGCTGTTTTTT. It yields the protein CASSLGLAGGIGELFF.

This clonotype was detected ten times or more. This rearrangement joins TRBV7-2 to TRBJ2-7, with 9 bases that match TRBD1. In germline, CDR1 is SGHTA, CDR2 FQGNSA. The CDR3 covers 14 residues. The trim removed 5 bases at V and 5 bases at J, leaving 7 bases unmatched. The CDR3 nucleotides are TGTGCCAGCAGCAACGGACAGGGGCGGCACGAGCAGTACTTC. Translation gives CASSNGQGRHEQYF.

The chain recombines TRBV27 with TRBJ1-2, with D uncertain. The V gene's germline CDR1 is MNHEY and CDR2 SMNVEV (reference sequence). The CDR3 totals 14 residues. V lost 2 bases and J lost 4, with 11 bases in between. The CDR3 coding sequence is TGTGCCAGCAGTTTAAATGGCAGCCCCTATGGCTACACCTTC. This encodes CASSLNGSPYGYTF.

This clonotype appeared many times. V usage is TRBV4-1 and J usage is TRBJ2-5, with D maybe TRBD1 (5 bases). V was clipped by 4 bases and J by 5 bases, with 14 bases between them. Germline-derived CDR1 and CDR2 are MGHRA and YSYEKL. The CDR3 has 14 amino acids. The DNA for the CDR3 is TGCGCCAGCAGCCCTGGTAGGGGTGGGGAGACCCAGTACTTC. Translation: CASSPGRGGETQYF.

The rearrangement joins TRBV30 to TRBJ1-5; weak D call: TRBD1 (5 bases). V was clipped by 1 base and J by 4 bases, with 11 bases between them. The germline gives CDR1 GTSNPN, CDR2 SVGIG (reference sequence). The CDR3 is 14 amino acids. The CDR3 protein is CAWSARVRNQPQHF. Here the CDR3 DNA reads TGTGCCTGGAGTGCCAGGGTAAGGAATCAGCCCCAGCATTTT.

This clonotype was counted only a few times. V gene TRBV6-2 or TRBV6-3 combines with J gene TRBJ1-2; weak D call: TRBD1 (5 bases). Germline loops: CDR1 MNHEY, CDR2 SVGEGT. The ends were cut back, 2 bases at V and 0 bases at J, with 25 bases in the middle. The CDR3 totals 20 residues. The CDR3 DNA is TGTGCCAGCAGTTACGTGGGTGTAGTGCTGGGGACGGGGCCTAACTATGGCTACACCTTC. Residues: CASSYVGVVLGTGPNYGYTF.

This rearrangement joins TRBV7-9 to TRBJ2-7; D is perhaps TRBD1 (6 bases). Trimming pared 5 bases from V and 7 bases from J, leaving 21 bases between. There are 15 residues in the CDR3. Germline V gene sequence: CDR1 SEHNR, CDR2 FQNEAQ (reference sequence). CDR3 DNA: TGTGCCAGCAGCCCAAGGGGGACCGTGGTGGGGGAGCAGTACTTC. Translating it yields CASSPRGTVVGEQYF.

This clonotype was seen a handful of times. This rearrangement joins TRBV30 to TRBJ1-5; no definite D call. Deletions cut 0 bases from V and 7 bases from J, with 13 bases between. From germline, CDR1 is GTSNPN and CDR2 SVGIG (reference sequence). The CDR3 totals 14 residues. The CDR3 region is CAWSVPGVFQPQHF. The CDR3 region has the DNA TGTGCCTGGAGTGTACCCGGGGTCTTCCAGCCCCAGCATTTT.

This clonotype was seen ten or more times. V is TRBV19 and J is TRBJ2-7; TRBD2 matches 11 bases. The CDR3 is made up of 14 amino acids. The V and J ends lost 5 bases and 5 bases, in that order; junction bases with no gene match: 5. The germline gives CDR1 LNHDA, CDR2 SQIVND (reference sequence). For the CDR3, the DNA is TGTGCCAGTAGTCCTCCGGGACTAGCGGACGAGCAGTACTTC. Translating it yields CASSPPGLADEQYF. Combining the CDR3 with reference TRBV19 and TRBJ2-7 gives the whole variable domain DGGITQSPKYLFRKEGQNVTLSCEQNLNHDAMYWYRQDPGQGLRLIYYSQIVNDFQKGDIAEGYSVSREKKESFPLTVTSAQKNPTAFYLCASSPPGLADEQYFGPGTRLTVT.

Regarding this clonotype: With a much larger clone just one base away, this may be a read error. Since the CDR3 does not end with the conserved phenylalanine or tryptophan, this likely comes from a read error. The chain combines TRBV6-2 or TRBV6-3 with TRBJ1-5, with D maybe TRBD1 (5 bases). Germline CDR1 is MNHEY and CDR2 is SVGEGT. The CDR3 length is 17 residues. Trimming pared 2 bases from V and 3 bases from J, leaving 17 bases between. CDR3: CASSYRGRIKDNQPQHL. The CDR3 DNA reads as TGTGCCAGCAGTTACCGGGGACGGATCAAGGACAATCAGCCCCAGCATCTT.

The genes are TRBV30 and TRBJ1-1; D unclear. The CDR3 is 14 residues long. V was clipped by 0 bases and J by 6 bases, with 14 bases between them. Germline CDR1 is GTSNPN and CDR2 is SVGIG (reference sequence). CDR3 bases: TGTGCCTGGAGTGTACAAAGCGGAAGGTCTGAAGCTTTCTTT. Its protein product is CAWSVQSGRSEAFF.

This clonotype was observed many times. The genes are TRBV20-1 and TRBJ2-7; 7 bases line up with TRBD1. The CDR3 sequence is 14 residues long. The trim removed 1 base at V and 3 bases at J, leaving 6 bases unmatched. Per germline, CDR1 DFQATT and CDR2 SNEGSKA (reference sequence). The CDR3 protein is CSARVGRGFYEQYF. Written as DNA, the CDR3 is TGCAGTGCTAGAGTGGGCAGGGGGTTCTACGAGCAGTACTTC.

This clonotype was seen repeatedly, ten times or more. It may be a read error: a sequence one base away is much more abundant. The chain joins TRBV6-1 to TRBJ2-7, with D perhaps matching TRBD1 (6 bases). Germline V gives CDR1 MNHNS, CDR2 SASEGT. The CDR3 runs to 14 residues. For the CDR3, the DNA is TGTGCCAGCAGTGATACAGGGTTGGGGCACGAGCAGCACTTC. Translation gives CASSDTGLGHEQHF.